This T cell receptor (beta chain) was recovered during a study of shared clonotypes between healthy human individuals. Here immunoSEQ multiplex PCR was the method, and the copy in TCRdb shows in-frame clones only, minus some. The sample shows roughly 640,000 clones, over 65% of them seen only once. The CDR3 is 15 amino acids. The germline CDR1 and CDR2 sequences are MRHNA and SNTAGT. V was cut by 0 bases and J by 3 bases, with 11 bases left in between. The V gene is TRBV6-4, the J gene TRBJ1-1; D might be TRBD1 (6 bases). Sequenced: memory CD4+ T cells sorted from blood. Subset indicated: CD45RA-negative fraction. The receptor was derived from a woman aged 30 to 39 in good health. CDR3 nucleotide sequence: TGTGCCAGCAGTGACTCTCCGGGGGCCTACACTGAAGCTTTCTTT. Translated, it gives CASSDSPGAYTEAFF.